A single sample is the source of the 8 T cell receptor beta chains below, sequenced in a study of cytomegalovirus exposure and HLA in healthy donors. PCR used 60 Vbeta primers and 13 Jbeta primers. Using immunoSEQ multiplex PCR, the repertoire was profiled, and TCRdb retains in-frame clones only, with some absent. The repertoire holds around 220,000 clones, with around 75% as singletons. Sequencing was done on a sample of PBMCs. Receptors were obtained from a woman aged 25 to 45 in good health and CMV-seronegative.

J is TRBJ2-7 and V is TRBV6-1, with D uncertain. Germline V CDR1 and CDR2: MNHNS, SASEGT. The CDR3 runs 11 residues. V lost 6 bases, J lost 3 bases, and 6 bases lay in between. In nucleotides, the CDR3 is TGTGCCAGCAGCCAGAACTACGAGCAGTACTTC. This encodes CASSQNYEQYF.

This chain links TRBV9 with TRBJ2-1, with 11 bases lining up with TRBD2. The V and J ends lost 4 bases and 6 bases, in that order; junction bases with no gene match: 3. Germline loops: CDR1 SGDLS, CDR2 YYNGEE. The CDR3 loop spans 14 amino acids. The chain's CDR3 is CASSPLAGGNEQFF. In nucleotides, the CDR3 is TGTGCCAGCAGCCCTCTAGCGGGGGGCAATGAGCAGTTCTTC. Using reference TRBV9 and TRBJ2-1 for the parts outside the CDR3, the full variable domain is DSGVTQTPKHLITATGQRVTLRCSPRSGDLSVYWYQQSLDQGLQFLIQYYNGEERAKGNILERFSAQQFPDLHSELNLSSLELGDSALYFCASSPLAGGNEQFFGPGTRLTVL.

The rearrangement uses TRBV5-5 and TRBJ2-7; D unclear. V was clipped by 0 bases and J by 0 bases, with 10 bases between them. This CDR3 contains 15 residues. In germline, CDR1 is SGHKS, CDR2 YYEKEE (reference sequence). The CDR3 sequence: CASSLGQHVSYEQYF. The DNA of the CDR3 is TGTGCCAGCAGCTTGGGCCAACATGTCTCCTACGAGCAGTACTTC.

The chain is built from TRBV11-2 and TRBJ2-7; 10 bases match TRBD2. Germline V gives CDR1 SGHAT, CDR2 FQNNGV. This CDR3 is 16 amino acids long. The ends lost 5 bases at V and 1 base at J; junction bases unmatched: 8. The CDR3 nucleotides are TGTGCCAGCAGCCAACTAGCGGGGATGGGGTCCTACGAGCAGTACTTC. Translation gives CASSQLAGMGSYEQYF.

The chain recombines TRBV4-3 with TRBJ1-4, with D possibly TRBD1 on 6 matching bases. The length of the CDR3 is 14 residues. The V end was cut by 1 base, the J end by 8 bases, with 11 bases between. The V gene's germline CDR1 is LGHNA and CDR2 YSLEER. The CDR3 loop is CASSQAGAWEKLFF. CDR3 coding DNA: TGCGCCAGCAGCCAAGCAGGGGCTTGGGAAAAACTGTTTTTT.

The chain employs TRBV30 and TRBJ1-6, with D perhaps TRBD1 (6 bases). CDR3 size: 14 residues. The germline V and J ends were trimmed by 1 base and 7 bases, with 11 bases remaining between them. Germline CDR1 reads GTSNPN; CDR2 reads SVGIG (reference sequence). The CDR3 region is CAWSAGAGNSPLHF. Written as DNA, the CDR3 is TGTGCCTGGAGTGCAGGGGCAGGGAATTCACCCCTCCACTTT.

CDR3 region: CASSQGTFNYGYTF. CDR3 in DNA: TGCGCCAGCAGCCAAGGAACTTTTAACTATGGCTACACCTTC. This chain links TRBV4-1 with TRBJ1-2; D gene unclear. Germline assignment: CDR1 MGHRA and CDR2 YSYEKL. The CDR3 is 14 amino acids. Trimming pared 1 base from V and 1 base from J, leaving 7 bases between.

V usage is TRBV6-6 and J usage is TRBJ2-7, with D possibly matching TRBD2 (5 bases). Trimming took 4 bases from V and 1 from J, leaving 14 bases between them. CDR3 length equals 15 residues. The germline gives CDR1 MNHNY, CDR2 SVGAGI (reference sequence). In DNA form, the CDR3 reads TGTGCCAGCAGTTCCCCGGGAATAGGATCCTACGAGCAGTACTTC. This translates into CASSSPGIGSYEQYF.